The clone carrying this T cell receptor (beta chain) was detected many times. Its antigen is not known. TCRdb reprocessed the 5' RACE reads with MiXCR, giving one entry per CDR3 protein. This table holds around 180,000 distinct CDR3 sequences, approximately 6.2% found once. These data are taken from a study of T cells after yellow fever vaccination. Across the whole study: Fractions of limited cellularity were prepared by means of SMART-Seq v4 Ultra Low Input.

General observations from the study: Although most clonotypes did not, a small share appeared in both CD4 and CD8 compartments. There was a possibility that FACS-sorted repertoires contained abundant clonotypes contaminating from the bulk population.

The CDR3 runs to 13 residues. The germline CDR1 and CDR2 sequences are SGHRS and YFSETQ. The V and J ends lost 7 bases and 4 bases respectively, with 13 bases between them. The chain has TRBV5-1 and TRBJ2-3; D gene unclear. This TCR was sampled from a man between 18 and 29 years old who received the YFV17D yellow fever vaccine. Specimen: CD4+ T cells sorted from PBMCs, collected on the day of the first yellow fever vaccination. The CDR3 here is CASGSSSADTQYF. The CDR3 DNA sequence: TGCGCCAGCGGGTCGTCGAGCGCAGATACGCAGTATTTT.